These T cell receptor beta chains were read from a single sample in a study of T cells in Graves' hyperthyroidism and ophthalmopathy. TCRdb independently ran MiXCR on the multiplex PCR reads; one entry per CDR3 protein. The data hold about 590,000 distinct CDR3 sequences, with approximately 15% observed a single time. The sample consisted of blood. The receptors shown here come from a woman aged 18-29 years with Graves' ophthalmopathy. The CDR3 runs from the conserved cysteine through the conserved F or W. A D gene is named only where the DNA matches it firmly. Size is omitted from some rows. Given values are once, few, many or a class for expanded clones.

cdr3_length: 15; v_call: TRBV5-6; j_call: TRBJ2-1; d_call: -; clone_size: -; cdr3_aa: CASSLAYPNYNEQFF; cdr3_nt: TGTGCCAGCAGCTTGGCCTATCCAAACTACAATGAGCAGTTCTTC
cdr3_length: 15; v_call: TRBV20-1; j_call: TRBJ2-1; d_call: TRBD2; clone_size: many; cdr3_aa: CSARDSGRAAHEQFF; cdr3_nt: TGCAGTGCTAGAGATAGCGGGAGGGCCGCCCATGAGCAGTTCTTC
cdr3_length: 14; v_call: TRBV7-3; j_call: TRBJ2-3; d_call: -; clone_size: many; cdr3_aa: CASSFSTGWDTQYF; cdr3_nt: TGTGCCAGCAGCTTTAGTACAGGTTGGGATACGCAGTATTTT
cdr3_length: 13; v_call: TRBV18; j_call: TRBJ2-3; d_call: -; clone_size: many; cdr3_aa: CASSPPTTYTQYF; cdr3_nt: TGTGCCAGCTCACCACCGACTACTTATACGCAGTATTTT
cdr3_length: 15; v_call: TRBV6-1; j_call: TRBJ2-5; d_call: TRBD1; clone_size: many; cdr3_aa: CASSSDRLNEETQYF; cdr3_nt: TGTGCCAGCAGTTCGGACAGGTTGAATGAGGAGACCCAGTACTTC
cdr3_length: 13; v_call: TRBV5-1; j_call: TRBJ1-5; d_call: -; clone_size: many; cdr3_aa: CASSPREGLPQHF; cdr3_nt: TGCGCCAGCAGCCCGCGGGAGGGGTTGCCCCAGCATTTT
cdr3_length: 13; v_call: TRBV20-1; j_call: TRBJ2-4; d_call: TRBD2; clone_size: -; cdr3_aa: CSATGLWKNIQYF; cdr3_nt: TGCAGTGCTACGGGACTATGGAAAAACATTCAGTACTTC
cdr3_length: 12; v_call: TRBV11-2; j_call: TRBJ2-7; d_call: -; clone_size: many; cdr3_aa: CACRDRSYEQYF; cdr3_nt: TGTGCCTGCCGGGACCGATCCTACGAGCAGTACTTC
cdr3_length: 16; v_call: TRBV3-1; j_call: TRBJ1-5; d_call: TRBD1; clone_size: -; cdr3_aa: CASSQEGGRGNQPQHF; cdr3_nt: TGTGCCAGCAGCCAAGAAGGGGGCCGGGGCAATCAGCCCCAGCATTTT
cdr3_length: 16; v_call: TRBV5-1; j_call: TRBJ2-3; d_call: TRBD1; clone_size: -; cdr3_aa: CASSLGTGWGTDTQYF; cdr3_nt: TGCGCCAGCAGCCTGGGGACAGGCTGGGGCACAGATACGCAGTATTTT
cdr3_length: 16; v_call: TRBV28; j_call: TRBJ2-1; d_call: TRBD1; clone_size: many; cdr3_aa: CASSLTGAGSYNEQFF; cdr3_nt: TGTGCCAGCAGCCTGACAGGGGCGGGCTCCTACAATGAGCAGTTCTTC
cdr3_length: 17; v_call: TRBV5-4; j_call: TRBJ2-2; d_call: TRBD1; clone_size: -; cdr3_aa: CASSPLGQGANGGELFF; cdr3_nt: TGTGCCAGCAGCCCCCTCGGACAGGGGGCAAATGGCGGGGAGCTGTTTTTT
cdr3_length: 17; v_call: TRBV7-2; j_call: TRBJ2-2; d_call: -; clone_size: many; cdr3_aa: CASSLGVGGLRTGELFF; cdr3_nt: TGTGCCAGCAGCTTAGGGGTAGGGGGGTTGAGGACCGGGGAGCTGTTTTTT
cdr3_length: 15; v_call: TRBV3-1; j_call: TRBJ2-1; d_call: -; clone_size: many; cdr3_aa: CASSQDADTYNEQFF; cdr3_nt: TGTGCCAGCAGCCAAGATGCGGACACCTACAATGAGCAGTTCTTC
cdr3_length: 15; v_call: TRBV18; j_call: TRBJ2-7; d_call: -; clone_size: -; cdr3_aa: CASSPYAGSFYEQYF; cdr3_nt: TGTGCCAGCTCACCATACGCCGGGAGCTTCTACGAGCAGTACTTC
cdr3_length: 15; v_call: TRBV20-1; j_call: TRBJ2-7; d_call: -; clone_size: many; cdr3_aa: CSASPLVGEFYEQYF; cdr3_nt: TGCAGTGCTAGCCCTCTCGTTGGGGAGTTCTACGAGCAGTACTTC
cdr3_length: 14; v_call: TRBV20-1; j_call: TRBJ2-3; d_call: TRBD2; clone_size: -; cdr3_aa: CSARKGLEVDTQYF; cdr3_nt: TGCAGTGCTAGAAAGGGACTAGAAGTAGATACGCAGTATTTT
cdr3_length: 13; v_call: TRBV19; j_call: TRBJ1-1; d_call: TRBD1; clone_size: -; cdr3_aa: CAIYRDRGAEAFF; cdr3_nt: TGTGCCATATACCGGGACAGGGGCGCTGAAGCTTTCTTT
cdr3_length: 14; v_call: TRBV6-2/TRBV6-3; j_call: TRBJ2-7; d_call: TRBD2; clone_size: many; cdr3_aa: CASRARGGYNEQYF; cdr3_nt: TGTGCCAGCCGCGCTCGGGGGGGCTACAACGAGCAGTACTTC
cdr3_length: 13; v_call: TRBV6-1; j_call: TRBJ1-5; d_call: TRBD1; clone_size: -; cdr3_aa: CASRKTQGLPQHF; cdr3_nt: TGTGCCAGCAGGAAGACACAGGGGCTGCCCCAGCATTTT
cdr3_length: 16; v_call: TRBV18; j_call: TRBJ2-3; d_call: TRBD1; clone_size: -; cdr3_aa: CASSLKQGAGTDTQYF; cdr3_nt: TGTGCCAGCTCACTCAAACAGGGGGCTGGCACAGATACGCAGTATTTT
cdr3_length: 15; v_call: TRBV11-3; j_call: TRBJ2-1; d_call: TRBD1; clone_size: many; cdr3_aa: CASSPGTAADNEQFF; cdr3_nt: TGTGCCAGCAGCCCAGGGACAGCTGCCGACAATGAGCAGTTCTTC
cdr3_length: 12; v_call: TRBV12-3/TRBV12-4; j_call: TRBJ1-5; d_call: -; clone_size: -; cdr3_aa: CASSSTGTPQHF; cdr3_nt: TGTGCCAGCAGTTCAACCGGGACCCCCCAGCATTTT
cdr3_length: 15; v_call: TRBV4-1; j_call: TRBJ2-1; d_call: -; clone_size: few; cdr3_aa: CASSQEWGYVVGQFF; cdr3_nt: TGCGCCAGCAGCCAAGAATGGGGATATGTGGTTGGGCAGTTCTTC
cdr3_length: 14; v_call: TRBV18; j_call: TRBJ1-5; d_call: -; clone_size: many; cdr3_aa: CASSPRRDNQPQHF; cdr3_nt: TGTGCCAGCTCACCTAGGAGGGACAATCAGCCCCAGCATTTT
cdr3_length: 16; v_call: TRBV7-9; j_call: TRBJ1-3; d_call: -; clone_size: few; cdr3_aa: CASSPNGGGPGNTIYF; cdr3_nt: TGTGCCAGCAGCCCCAACGGGGGGGGACCTGGAAACACCATATATTTT
cdr3_length: 16; v_call: TRBV30; j_call: TRBJ1-2; d_call: TRBD1; clone_size: many; cdr3_aa: CAWSRTGWDARYGYTF; cdr3_nt: TGTGCCTGGAGCCGGACAGGTTGGGATGCACGGTATGGCTACACCTTC
cdr3_length: 16; v_call: TRBV2; j_call: TRBJ1-5; d_call: -; clone_size: many; cdr3_aa: CASSEAGAGDNQPQHF; cdr3_nt: TGTGCCAGCAGTGAAGCGGGCGCAGGGGACAATCAGCCCCAGCATTTT
cdr3_length: 15; v_call: TRBV4-1; j_call: TRBJ2-1; d_call: -; clone_size: many; cdr3_aa: CASRPGPGGGDEQFF; cdr3_nt: TGCGCCAGCAGGCCGGGACCCGGGGGAGGCGATGAGCAGTTCTTC
cdr3_length: 14; v_call: TRBV2; j_call: TRBJ2-5; d_call: TRBD2; clone_size: many; cdr3_aa: CASSGTSRQETQYF; cdr3_nt: TGTGCCAGCAGCGGGACTAGTCGACAAGAGACCCAGTACTTC
cdr3_length: 16; v_call: TRBV15; j_call: TRBJ1-2; d_call: TRBD1; clone_size: -; cdr3_aa: CATSRVRDRPNYGYTF; cdr3_nt: TGTGCCACCAGCAGAGTCCGGGACAGGCCTAACTATGGCTACACCTTC